This TCR beta chain originates from a study of CD8 T cells in ankylosing spondylitis. Study-wide findings and caveats: The authors found the disease-linked clones to be CD8+ and relatively rare in peripheral blood. Disease-associated clones were reportedly significantly overrepresented in matched ankylosing spondylitis synovial fluid. A TCR beta motif made of several highly homologous variants seemed typical of ankylosing spondylitis blood.

The V gene's germline CDR1 is MNHEY and CDR2 SVGEGT. The CDR3 contains 13 residues. V was shortened by 0 bases and J by 2 bases, with 5 bases between the two germline ends. Using quantitative 5'-RACE with molecular barcodes, the authors made TCR beta libraries. Each CDR3 protein is one row after TCRdb ran MiXCR on the 5' RACE reads. Of around 180,000 distinct CDR3 sequences listed, around a sixth are singletons. This clonotype was counted many times. Antigen specificity is unknown. The sequenced material came from blood, either unsorted or a sorted T cell fraction (not recorded which). V is TRBV6-2 or TRBV6-3 and J is TRBJ2-7; no clear D. The receptor's source is a male donor aged 10-29 years with ankylosing spondylitis or in good health (not recorded which). The CDR3, as DNA: TGTGCCAGCAGTTACTCAGGAACCTACGAGCAGTACTTC. Its protein is CASSYSGTYEQYF.